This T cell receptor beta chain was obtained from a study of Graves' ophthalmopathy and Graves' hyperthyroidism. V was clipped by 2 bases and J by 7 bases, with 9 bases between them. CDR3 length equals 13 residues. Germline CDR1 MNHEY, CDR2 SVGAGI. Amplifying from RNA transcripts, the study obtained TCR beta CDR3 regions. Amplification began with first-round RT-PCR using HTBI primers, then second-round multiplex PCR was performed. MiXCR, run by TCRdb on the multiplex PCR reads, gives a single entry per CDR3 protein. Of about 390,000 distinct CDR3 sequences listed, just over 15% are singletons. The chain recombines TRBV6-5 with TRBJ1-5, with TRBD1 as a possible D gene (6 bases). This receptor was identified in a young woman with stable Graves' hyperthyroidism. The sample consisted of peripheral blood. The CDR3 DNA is TGTGCCAGCAGTTACCGCAGGGGCCAGCCCCAGCATTTT. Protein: CASSYRRGQPQHF.